Reported below is one T cell receptor (beta chain). Its antigen is currently not known. No base qualities exist here, and no much larger clone lies one base off it. Using the deep immunoSEQ assay, TCR CDR3 regions were amplified from genomic DNA by multiplex PCR. Extracted genomic DNA from each cell subset was distributed evenly across all wells of several immunoSEQ 96-well plates, and each plate was treated as a replicate. For sorted subsets, about 200 ng genomic DNA, equal to approximately 30,000 T cell genomes, was loaded into each replicate PCR. Purified libraries were measured with a Qubit 3.0 fluorometer, size-checked on a Bioanalyzer 2100, and measured again with the KAPA Library Quantification kit. Each immunoSEQ 96-well plate was sequenced on its own single-read 150-cycle Illumina NextSeq 550 flow cell. The source study handled its data this way. Because the immunoSEQ output held only junctional sequences and lacked quality scores, the filtering could not match the filtering applied to full-length reads. To assign V/J genes and CDR3, sequences were annotated using PyIR, a Python wrapper for IgBLAST v1.9, with IMGT germline references. Any read was removed if the V/J assignment was weak (E-value above 1e-6), the CDR3 was missing, or the read contained stop codons, out-of-frame junctions, or ambiguous translated residues. V3J clonotypes were defined as sequences sharing an identical inferred V gene, J gene, and CDR3 amino acid sequence. The percentage overlap between two repertoires was calculated by dividing the number of shared unique clonotypes by the size of the smaller repertoire. Three approaches were used to assess repertoire richness: RTK rarefaction, the Chao1 estimator, and Recon v2.1 estimates of unobserved clonotypes. OLGA was used to compute generation probabilities for all TCRbeta clonotypes that the gDNA method yielded from a handful of donors. The table was pulled from immuneACCESS by TCRdb, which kept in-frame rearrangements only. Such tables lose some clones; where checked, under half of the loss comes from unresolved V genes, and the rest has no known cause. V and J calls plus clone size are reproduced from that table; the DNA served to infer D and trimming. The sample includes around 1.9 million clones, with roughly 95% observed a single time. The ten largest clones add up to around 1.7% of the sample.

CD8 naive samples were CD45RO-negative cells positively selected for CCR7, giving a CD45RA+CCR7+ population that excluded TemRA cells. The donors were healthy, HIV-negative adults who had no recently reported acute infections or vaccinations. Every donor was a Caucasian adult living in Nashville, Tennessee, USA. Blood was collected by leukapheresis, and PBMCs were isolated by Ficoll-Histopaque density gradient centrifugation and then cryopreserved in liquid nitrogen vapor phase. Analytical flow cytometry was used to check the purity and quantity of every magnetically sorted T cell population. From each sorted fraction, genomic DNA was isolated and quantified by UV absorbance on a Nanodrop 2000c. The CDR3 runs 17 residues from the cysteine to the phenylalanine. Kept here is only the CDR3 DNA, which spans 51 bases and is read in frame from base 1. CDR1 and CDR2, per the germline V gene, are SGHRS and YFSETQ. V is clipped by 0 bases and J by 6 bases, and the sequence between their germline boundaries is 19 bases long.

The sample is drawn from a study of shared clonotypes between healthy human individuals (dated by TCRdb to about 2020). Regarding the research as a whole: The cohort comprised a couple of women and a few men aged 18 to 49 years. Blood TCR repertoires of roughly 5 healthy adults were deeply sequenced to estimate repertoire size and the extent of clonotype sharing between individuals. Between about 0.94 and 8.9 billion PBMCs per donor were obtained by leukapheresis. For each donor, CD4 naive and CD4 memory were each given three plates, CD8 naive was given two plates, and CD8 memory was given one plate. Different laboratories and diverse techniques were used to prepare libraries and sequence TCR repertoires, to increase sequencing depth and limit assay-specific biases. Overall results and qualifications from the work: Approximately 5% of naive CD4, around 3.6% of naive CD8, roughly 2.4% of memory CD4, and about 0.4% of memory CD8 clonotypes were shared across a few donors. Clonotypes shared by all four sorted-subset donors showed higher generation probabilities than non-shared clonotypes. Only blood was sampled, and tissue TCR repertoires likely differ from those in blood. Naive subsets generally had larger estimated clonotype richness than memory subsets. Incomplete sequencing was indicated by rarefaction of sorted-subset datasets, despite the large sequencing depth. Because the study included a small number of donors, the genetic and exposure-history diversity represented was limited. Pairwise subsampling led to the expectation that sequencing depth would affect the degree of clonotype sharing among donors.

The specimen sequenced was naive CD8+ T cells from PBMCs. The cell subset or site label of this sample denotes: CD45RA+CCR7+. The receptor's source is a man between 18 and 35 years old in good health. Some clones in this sample may be carry-over from other donors' samples. The chain employs TRBV5-1 and TRBJ2-1, with TRBD2 tentatively as D gene (6 bases match). The DNA sequence is given as TGCGCCAGCAGCTTGGCCTGGCGGGGAAGGGTGAGCAATGAGCAGTTCTTC. Translation gives CASSLAWRGRVSNEQFF.